This T cell receptor (beta chain) was profiled in a study of blood T cell repertoires in COVID-19. Study-level information: Collection of acute and convalescent COVID-19 samples took place in the United States, Italy and Spain. The analysed material was cDNA or gDNA that came from T cells, B-cell-depleted T cells, or PBMCs.

In the source study's methods: From reference gene primer amplification, estimates of nucleated cell counts were derived. Using immunoSEQ multiplex PCR, the repertoire was profiled, and TCRdb retains in-frame clones only, with some absent. The V and J calls and the clone size are those of that table, but D and trimming were determined from the DNA. The table records 30,000 to 45,000 clones, approximately 88% of them present only once. Germline lookup yields CDR1 LGHDT and CDR2 YNNKEL (reference sequence). The CDR3 is 11 amino acids. Trimming removed 0 bases at V and 8 bases at J, with 4 bases between.

The material sequenced was peripheral blood. The clonotype originates from a human donor in a cohort sampled during active COVID-19. The gene calls are TRBV3-1 (or the pseudogene TRBV3-2) and TRBJ2-5; D unclear. CDR3 bases: TGTGCCAGCAGCCAAGATATCACCCAGTACTTC. The encoded protein is CASSQDITQYF.